One sample yielded the 8 T cell receptor beta chains listed below, sequenced in a study of T-cell reconstitution after alpha-beta-depleted transplantation in children (TCRdb year 2016). Receptor libraries were prepared by PCR. Data came from an Illumina HiSeq 2500. TCR libraries were prepared with molecular barcoding, using unique molecular identifiers to normalize TCRbeta repertoire quantification. The public sequencing data were trimmed at Q25 with fastp and processed into clonotypes with MiXCR by TCRdb, which kept only in-frame beta chains. Rows with a matching CDR3 protein are joined into one entry that keeps the most common DNA and genes. This sample lists about 610,000 distinct CDR3 sequences; approximately 10% were detected once. 3.5% to 5% of the sample is taken by the ten largest. Sequenced here: PBMCs from the stem cell graft donor, sampled from the stem cell graft. The receptors stem from a human donor who donated a stem cell graft to a child with acute myeloid leukemia.

V usage is TRBV29-1 and J usage is TRBJ1-2, with a tentative D call TRBD1 (6 bases). Trimming removed 7 bases at V and 3 bases at J, with 15 bases between. CDR1 is SQVTM and CDR2 is ANQGSEA in the germline V gene. This CDR3 has 13 residues. Here the CDR3 reads CSGGTGTDYGYTF. CDR3 in DNA: TGCAGCGGGGGTACAGGGACCGACTATGGCTACACCTTC.

The chain is built from TRBV14 and TRBJ2-5; D gene ambiguous. Germline lookup yields CDR1 SGHDN and CDR2 FVKESK. The CDR3 is 13 residues long. The V end lost 0 bases, the J end lost 2 bases, and 4 bases lay between the germline ends. CDR3 bases: TGTGCCAGCAGCCAAGAACTACAAGAGACCCAGTACTTC. This codes for CASSQELQETQYF.

This clonotype was recorded many times. CDR3 sequence: CATSTVFSVGQFF. CDR3 nucleotides: TGTGCCACCAGCACCGTCTTCTCTGTTGGGCAGTTCTTC. The chain is built from TRBV15 and TRBJ2-1; D unclear. The CDR3 covers 13 residues. Deletions cut 4 bases from V and 12 bases from J, with 16 bases between. Germline values: CDR1 LNHNV, CDR2 YYDKDF (reference sequence).

The chain recombines TRBV2 with TRBJ2-6; D is perhaps TRBD1 (5 bases). This CDR3 contains 18 residues. Trimming left V 6 bases short and J 0 bases short, with 18 bases between. The germline gives CDR1 SNHLY, CDR2 FYNNEI. The CDR3 sequence: CASRELLTALSGANVLTF. In nucleotides, the CDR3 is TGTGCCAGCAGGGAGCTCCTGACAGCCCTCTCTGGGGCCAACGTCCTGACTTTC.

The chain joins TRBV5-1 to TRBJ2-1; perhaps TRBD2 as D (6 bases). Germline V gene lookup returns CDR1 SGHRS and CDR2 YFSETQ. The CDR3 runs to 17 residues. V lost 0 bases to trimming and J lost 4 bases, with 17 bases between them. In DNA form, the CDR3 reads TGCGCCAGCAGCTTGGTGCTGGGGGGAGTGAGTTACAATGAGCAGTTCTTC. Protein: CASSLVLGGVSYNEQFF.

This clonotype came up a few times. The chain has TRBV7-2 and TRBJ2-5; 12 positions agree with TRBD2. With 1 base clipped from V and 1 base from J, the junction kept 4 bases outside the gene matches. This CDR3 contains 17 residues. The germline V gene has CDR1 SGHTA and CDR2 FQGNSA. The DNA of the CDR3 is TGTGCCAGCAGCTTAGGCCGGACTAGCGGGGCCCAAGAGACCCAGTACTTC. This codes for CASSLGRTSGAQETQYF.

This clonotype was counted only a few times. This chain joins TRBV30 and TRBJ1-2; D might be TRBD1 (6 bases). Germline V gene data show CDR1 as GTSNPN and CDR2 as SVGIG (reference sequence). The CDR3 sequence is 14 residues long. V was shortened by 1 base and J by 2 bases, with 11 bases between the two germline ends. The CDR3 protein is CAWSEIRGNYGYTF. The CDR3 DNA reads as TGTGCCTGGAGTGAGATCAGGGGAAACTATGGCTACACCTTC. Using reference TRBV30 and TRBJ1-2 for the parts outside the CDR3, the full variable domain is SQTIHQWPATLVQPVGSPLSLECTVEGTSNPNLYWYRQAAGRGLQLLFYSVGIGQISSEVPQNLSASRPQDRQFILSSKKLLLSDSGFYLCAWSEIRGNYGYTFGSGTRLTVV.

This clonotype showed up many times. The chain is built from TRBV12-3 or TRBV12-4 and TRBJ2-4; TRBD2 matches 10 bases. V lost 6 bases and J lost 7; bases outside the gene matches: 9. The CDR3 length is 15 residues. CDR3 region: CASSVTGGLANIQYF. DNA of the CDR3: TGTGCCAGCAGCGTCACTGGGGGACTAGCGAACATTCAGTACTTC.